Only a few counts were recorded for the clone carrying this TCR beta chain. This entry is derived from a study of naive and memory T cell subsets. Both TRBC1 and TRBC2 were covered by a beta constant-region primer of two equimolar oligonucleotides. Nested alpha and beta constant-region primers with the SP2 primer drove four PCR rounds on ligated cDNA. TCRdb redid the calling of the UMI-ligation and nested PCR reads with MiXCR, one entry per CDR3 protein. The sample has 130,000 or so distinct CDR3 sequences; 30% to 45% are singletons. The TCR comes from a human donor in good health. The specimen sequenced was central memory CD4+ T cells from blood.

In DNA, the CDR3 is TGTGCCAGCCACGGTGGGTCCTACGAGCAGTACTTC. The encoded protein is CASHGGSYEQYF. This sequence joins TRBV18 and TRBJ2-7; D unresolved. The ends were cut back, 8 bases at V and 1 base at J, with 9 bases in the middle. There are 12 residues in the CDR3. The germline V gene has CDR1 KGHSH and CDR2 LQKENI.